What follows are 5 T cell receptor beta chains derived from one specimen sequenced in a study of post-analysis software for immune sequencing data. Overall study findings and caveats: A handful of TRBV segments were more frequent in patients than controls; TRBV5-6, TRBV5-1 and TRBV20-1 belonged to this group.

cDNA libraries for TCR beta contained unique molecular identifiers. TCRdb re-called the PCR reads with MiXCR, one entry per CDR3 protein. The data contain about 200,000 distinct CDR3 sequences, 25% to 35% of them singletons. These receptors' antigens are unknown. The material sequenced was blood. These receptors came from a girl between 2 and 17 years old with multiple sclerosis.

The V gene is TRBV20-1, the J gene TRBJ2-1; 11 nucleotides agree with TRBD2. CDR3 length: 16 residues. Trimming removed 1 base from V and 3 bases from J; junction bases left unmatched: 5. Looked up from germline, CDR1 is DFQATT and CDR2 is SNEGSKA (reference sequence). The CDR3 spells CSARVRLAGSYNEQFF. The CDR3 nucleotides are TGCAGTGCTAGAGTCCGACTAGCGGGGAGCTACAATGAGCAGTTCTTC.

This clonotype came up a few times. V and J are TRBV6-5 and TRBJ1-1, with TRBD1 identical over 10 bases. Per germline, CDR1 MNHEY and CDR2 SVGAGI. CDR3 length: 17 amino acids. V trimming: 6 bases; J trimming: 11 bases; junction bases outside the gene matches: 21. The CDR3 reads CASSYARGGTGARMAFF. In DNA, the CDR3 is TGTGCCAGCAGCTACGCCCGTGGTGGGACAGGGGCCCGAATGGCTTTCTTT.

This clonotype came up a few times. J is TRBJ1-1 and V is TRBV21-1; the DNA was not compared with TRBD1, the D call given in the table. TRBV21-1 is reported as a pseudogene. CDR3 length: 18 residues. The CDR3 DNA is TGTGCCAGCAGCAATGTAGACTCCGGGGGAAGGAAAAACACTGAAGCTTTCTTT. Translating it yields CASSNVDSGGRKNTEAFF.

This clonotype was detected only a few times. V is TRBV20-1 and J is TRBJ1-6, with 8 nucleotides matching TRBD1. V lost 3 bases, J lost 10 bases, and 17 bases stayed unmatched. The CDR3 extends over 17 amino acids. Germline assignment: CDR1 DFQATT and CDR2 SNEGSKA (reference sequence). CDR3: CSASFRTGIDRRSPLHF. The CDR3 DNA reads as TGCAGTGCTAGCTTTCGGACAGGGATCGACAGGCGGTCACCCCTCCACTTT.

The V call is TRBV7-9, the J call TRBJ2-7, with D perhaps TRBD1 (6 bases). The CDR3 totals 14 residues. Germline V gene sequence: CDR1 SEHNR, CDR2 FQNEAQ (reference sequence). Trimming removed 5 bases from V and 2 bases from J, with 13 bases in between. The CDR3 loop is CASSERDIPYEQYF. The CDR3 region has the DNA TGTGCCAGCAGCGAACGGGACATACCCTACGAGCAGTACTTC.